The 9 T cell receptor beta chains presented below share a single source sample, sequenced in a study of OX40 agonist ivuxolimab in advanced cancers. Using immunoSEQ multiplex PCR, the repertoire was profiled, and TCRdb retains in-frame clones only, with some absent. The table includes almost 80,000 clones, approximately 80% detected once. Sample: CD4+ or CD8+ T cells sorted from blood, taken in a trial of the OX40 agonist ivuxolimab. These TCRs come from an adult with an advanced solid tumor such as melanoma, head and neck, liver or kidney cancer.

J is TRBJ2-7 and V is TRBV19, with D hard to call. Trimming shortened V by 9 bases and J by 6 bases, and 18 bases separated the two germline ends. The CDR3 extends over 13 amino acids. The germline gives CDR1 LNHDA, CDR2 SQIVND (reference sequence). CDR3 sequence (DNA): TGTGCCAGCAGCCTTACACGCTTGGGCGAGCAGTACTTC. Residues: CASSLTRLGEQYF.

This chain joins TRBV5-6 and TRBJ2-1, with a possible D match to TRBD1 (5 bases). V lost 5 bases and J lost 0, with 18 bases in between. Germline CDR1 is SGHDT and CDR2 is YYEEEE. The CDR3 consists of 17 residues. The CDR3 region is CASRPQGWDHSYNEQFF. The DNA for the CDR3 is TGTGCCAGCAGGCCGCAGGGTTGGGATCACTCCTACAATGAGCAGTTCTTC.

V gene TRBV5-6 combines with J gene TRBJ2-2, with 11 positions matching TRBD1. Germline loops: CDR1 SGHDT, CDR2 YYEEEE. Losses at the gene ends were 0 bases for V and 6 bases for J; bases not matched to a gene: 1. The CDR3 sequence is 15 residues long. CDR3 sequence (DNA): TGTGCCAGCAGCTTGGGGACAGGGGGCTCCGGGGAGCTGTTTTTT. This encodes CASSLGTGGSGELFF.

With regard to this clone: This sample also contains other DNA sequences that code for the same CDR3. V is TRBV7-3 and J is TRBJ1-1, with unresolved D. V was cut by 6 bases and J by 1 base, with 9 bases left in between. Germline V gene sequence: CDR1 SGHTA, CDR2 FQGTGA. This CDR3 is built from 13 residues. For the CDR3, the DNA is TGTGCCAGCAGTTTTGGTGGGAACACTGAAGCTTTCTTT. Amino acid sequence: CASSFGGNTEAFF.

A single count supports this clone. The chain combines TRBV5-4 with TRBJ1-1; D gene ambiguous. Trimming removed 2 bases at V and 8 bases at J, with 10 bases between. In germline, CDR1 is SGHNT, CDR2 YYREEE (reference sequence). This CDR3 has 12 amino acids. This CDR3 is CASSFRRGEAFF. CDR3 DNA sequence: TGTGCCAGCAGCTTCAGGAGAGGGGAAGCTTTCTTT.

The CDR3 is CASSLEGVSNQPQHF. The CDR3 DNA is TGCGCCAGCAGCTTGGAAGGGGTTAGCAATCAGCCCCAGCATTTT. The rearrangement links TRBV5-1 to TRBJ1-5, with D possibly being TRBD1 (5 bases). The length of the CDR3 is 15 residues. The germline V gene encodes CDR1 SGHRS and CDR2 YFSETQ. Trimming took 0 bases from V and 0 from J, leaving 7 bases between them.

The chain employs TRBV5-4 and TRBJ2-7; 11 bases fit TRBD2. J lost 2 bases, V lost 4 bases, and 11 bases had no gene match. CDR3 length: 17 residues. Germline loops: CDR1 SGHNT, CDR2 YYREEE (reference sequence). CDR3: CASSPGGLAGGAYEQYF. The DNA for the CDR3 is TGTGCCAGCAGCCCTGGAGGGCTAGCGGGAGGAGCCTACGAGCAGTACTTC.

The chain combines TRBV6-5 with TRBJ1-2; D is ambiguous. This CDR3 has 15 amino acids. Trimming removed 0 bases at V and 1 base at J, with 9 bases between. From germline, CDR1 is MNHEY and CDR2 SVGAGI. The CDR3 DNA reads TGTGCCAGCAGTTACTCGAATAGGATTAACTATGGCTACACCTTC. Residues: CASSYSNRINYGYTF.

CDR3 sequence (DNA): TGTGCCAGCCGGCCCTCGGGGGCTGGTGAAAAACTGTTTTTT. Translated: CASRPSGAGEKLFF. The V and J genes are TRBV19 and TRBJ1-4, with D possibly TRBD1 on 6 matching bases. The CDR3 contains 14 residues. The germline gives CDR1 LNHDA, CDR2 SQIVND (reference sequence). The V and J ends lost 9 bases and 7 bases respectively, with 18 bases between them.